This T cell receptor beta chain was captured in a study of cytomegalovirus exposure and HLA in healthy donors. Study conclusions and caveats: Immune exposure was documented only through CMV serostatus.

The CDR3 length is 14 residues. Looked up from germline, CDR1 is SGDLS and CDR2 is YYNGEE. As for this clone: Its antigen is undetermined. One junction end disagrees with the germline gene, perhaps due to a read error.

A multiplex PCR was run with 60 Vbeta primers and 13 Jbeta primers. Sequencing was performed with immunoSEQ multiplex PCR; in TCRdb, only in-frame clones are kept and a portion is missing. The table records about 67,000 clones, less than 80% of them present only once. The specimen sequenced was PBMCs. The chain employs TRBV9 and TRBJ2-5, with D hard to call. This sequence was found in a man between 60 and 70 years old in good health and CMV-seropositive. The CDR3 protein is CASSGEAWQETQHF. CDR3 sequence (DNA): TGTGCCAGCAGCGGAGAGGCATGGCAAGAGACCCAGCACTTC.